The next 10 T cell receptor beta chains were all read from a single sample in a study of cytomegalovirus exposure and HLA in healthy donors. Amplification used 60 Vbeta primers and 13 Jbeta primers. Here immunoSEQ multiplex PCR was the method, and the copy in TCRdb shows in-frame clones only, minus some. The sample yields just over 150,000 clones, around 74% seen once. Sequencing used PBMCs. The receptor source for this set is a woman in her twenties or thirties in good health and CMV-seronegative.

The chain couples TRBV2 to TRBJ1-1, with D tentatively TRBD1 (5 bases). This CDR3 spans 13 amino acids. CDR1 is SNHLY, CDR2 FYNNEI, per germline. Trimming stripped 7 bases from V and 3 bases from J, with 12 bases between. Written as DNA, the CDR3 is TGTGCCAGCAATCGACAGTGGGACACTGAAGCTTTCTTT. Translated: CASNRQWDTEAFF.

The V call is TRBV5-1, the J call TRBJ2-3; 9 nucleotides line up with TRBD2. Per germline, CDR1 SGHRS and CDR2 YFSETQ. The CDR3 is made up of 16 amino acids. The V gene end was trimmed by 0 bases and the J gene end by 3 bases; junction bases not matched to a gene: 5. The DNA of the CDR3 is TGCGCCAGCAGCTTGGGACTAGCGGACCTGACAGATACGCAGTATTTT. Protein sequence: CASSLGLADLTDTQYF.

This clone has just one count. The chain combines TRBV5-1 with TRBJ1-4; no clear D. The length of the CDR3 is 14 residues. Germline V CDR1 and CDR2: SGHRS, YFSETQ. V shed 4 bases and J shed 0 bases, with 7 bases lying between them. The chain's CDR3 is CASSLDSTNEKLFF. In nucleotides, the CDR3 is TGCGCCAGCAGCCTGGACTCAACTAATGAAAAACTGTTTTTT.

In its sample, this clone was seen a few times. The rearrangement joins TRBV7-6 to TRBJ1-4, with TRBD1 matching 7 bases. This CDR3 contains 14 residues. The J segment lost 8 bases and the V segment lost 10 bases, leaving 13 bases of the junction unmatched. Germline CDR1 is SGHVS and CDR2 is FNYEAQ. The chain's CDR3 is CATKKTGWKEKLFF. CDR3 nucleotide sequence: TGTGCCACTAAGAAGACAGGGTGGAAAGAAAAACTGTTTTTT.

V gene TRBV7-9 combines with J gene TRBJ1-1; 8 nucleotides agree with TRBD1. V gave up 5 bases and J gave up 5 bases; unmatched junction bases: 10. Germline values: CDR1 SEHNR, CDR2 FQNEAQ (reference sequence). This CDR3 is built from 15 residues. The CDR3 DNA reads as TGTGCCAGCAGCCCGGACAGGGCTTTGGGAACTGAAGCTTTCTTT. Encoded protein: CASSPDRALGTEAFF.

The genes are TRBV30 and TRBJ2-5, with 7 bases that match TRBD1. The better agreement between TRBJ2-7 and the DNA end casts doubt on the J call. The CDR3 extends over 12 amino acids. Germline CDR1 GTSNPN, CDR2 SVGIG (reference sequence). Here the CDR3 reads CAWSQQGREQYF. For the CDR3, the DNA is TGTGCCTGGAGTCAACAGGGGCGCGAGCAGTACTTC.

This clone was found many times. The CDR3 DNA follows: TGTGCCTGGAGTGACCGGGGGGGTTTCGACCAGCCCCAGCATTTT. Encoded protein: CAWSDRGGFDQPQHF. This chain links TRBV30 with TRBJ1-5, with D possibly matching TRBD1 (5 bases). This CDR3 spans 15 amino acids. Trimming removed 1 base at V and 7 bases at J, with 17 bases between. The germline gives CDR1 GTSNPN, CDR2 SVGIG (reference sequence).

The count of this clone is one. The chain links TRBV2 to TRBJ1-5, with D possibly being TRBD1 (6 bases). The CDR3 extends over 15 amino acids. V was clipped by 7 bases and J by 4 bases, with 17 bases between them. Germline V gene lookup returns CDR1 SNHLY and CDR2 FYNNEI. The CDR3 DNA sequence: TGTGCCAGCAAACGAGAACAGGGAGAAAATCAGCCCCAGCATTTT. It translates to CASKREQGENQPQHF.

The chain combines TRBV11-2 with TRBJ2-1, with D tentatively TRBD2 (5 bases). Trimming pared 1 base from V and 1 base from J, leaving 14 bases between. Germline CDR1 is SGHAT and CDR2 is FQNNGV. The CDR3 length is 17 residues. The CDR3 here is CASSLVLAILSYNEQFF. The CDR3, as DNA: TGTGCCAGCAGCTTAGTTCTAGCTATATTATCCTACAATGAGCAGTTCTTC. Together with reference TRBV11-2 and TRBJ2-1, the CDR3 gives the full variable domain: EAGVAQSPRYKIIEKRQSVAFWCNPISGHATLYWYQQILGQGPKLLIQFQNNGVVDDSQLPKDRFSAERLKGVDSTLKIQPAKLEDSAVYLCASSLVLAILSYNEQFFGPGTRLTVL.

This chain joins TRBV5-1 and TRBJ1-1, with unresolved D. Germline-derived CDR1 and CDR2 are SGHRS and YFSETQ. This CDR3 spans 13 amino acids. V lost 6 bases and J 2 bases, leaving 11 bases between the germline ends. The CDR3 DNA reads as TGCGCCAGCAAGAGGGCGGAAAACACTGAAGCTTTCTTT. Protein: CASKRAENTEAFF.